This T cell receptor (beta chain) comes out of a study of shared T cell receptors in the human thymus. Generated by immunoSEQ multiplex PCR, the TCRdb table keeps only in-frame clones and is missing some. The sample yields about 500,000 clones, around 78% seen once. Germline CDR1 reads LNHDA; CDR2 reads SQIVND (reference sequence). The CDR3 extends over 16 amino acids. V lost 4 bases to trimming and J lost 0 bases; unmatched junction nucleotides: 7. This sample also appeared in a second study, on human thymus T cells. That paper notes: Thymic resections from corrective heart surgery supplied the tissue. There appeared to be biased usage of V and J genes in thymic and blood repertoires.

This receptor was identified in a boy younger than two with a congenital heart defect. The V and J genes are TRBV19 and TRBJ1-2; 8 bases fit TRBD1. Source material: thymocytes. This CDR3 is CASSTLDRGPNYGYTF. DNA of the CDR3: TGTGCCAGTAGTACCCTAGACAGGGGCCCTAACTATGGCTACACCTTC.